This T cell receptor beta chain stems from a study of monozygotic twins with inflammatory bowel disease. The study, taken as a whole, reports: The data offered no way to tell different T cell subtypes apart. Twins with IBD had fewer clonotypes in common with others than healthy twins, particularly during disease activity.

From germline, CDR1 is KGHSH and CDR2 LQKENI. The CDR3 sequence is 16 residues long. A word on this clonotype: As yet, its antigen is unknown.

A total RNA quantity of around 3,700 ng went into each TCR library. Eight reactions per sample, run separately, yielded cDNA. TCRdb reprocessed the 5' RACE reads and keeps a single row for each CDR3 protein, giving no DNA. This sample's table reports roughly 100,000 distinct CDR3 sequences. The TCR was taken from a human donor with ulcerative colitis or Crohn's disease, or a healthy co-twin of an affected twin (not recorded which). The V gene is TRBV18, the J gene TRBJ2-7; the D gene TCRdb calls, TRBD1, cannot be checked with no DNA. The sample comprised blood. CDR3 amino acids: CASSPPRGQGIGEQYF.